These 28 T cell receptor beta chains were all obtained from the same sample, sequenced in a study of T cell responses to AZD1222 COVID-19 vaccine (dated by TCRdb to the early 2020s). The sample's time point, from its label and the paper: baseline before first vaccination. Libraries were constructed by the immunoSEQ multiplex PCR assay. Held by TCRdb, this immuneACCESS table contains in-frame sequences only and omits some clones. Under half of the omission traces to an unresolved V gene where checked; the cause of the rest is unknown. For this sample there are roughly 130,000 clones; 88% appear just once. Under 9.5% of the sample is held by the ten biggest clonotypes. Sample: peripheral blood, taken on day 0 of AZD1222 vaccination. Receptor source: an adult in good health.

The chain links TRBV10-1 to TRBJ1-5; TRBD1 might be the D (5 bases). V shed 6 bases and J shed 3 bases, with 12 bases lying between them. This CDR3 comprises 14 residues. CDR1 and CDR2 from the germline V gene are WNHNN and SYGVQD (reference sequence). The CDR3 DNA follows: TGCGCCAGCAGCTCCGCGGGGGTCAATCAGCCCCAGCATTTT. It yields the protein CASSSAGVNQPQHF.

The chain combines TRBV25-1 with TRBJ1-6; no definite D call. The CDR3 runs to 12 residues. V lost 3 bases and J 6 bases, leaving 3 bases between the germline ends. Germline assignment: CDR1 MGHDK and CDR2 SYGVNS. CDR3 coding DNA: TGTGCCAGCAGTGACCGTAATTCACCCCTCCACTTT. Translating gives CASSDRNSPLHF. Combining the CDR3 with reference TRBV25-1 and TRBJ1-6 gives the whole variable domain EADIYQTPRYLVIGTGKKITLECSQTMGHDKMYWYQQDPGMELHLIHYSYGVNSTEKGDLSSESTVSRIRTEHFPLTLESARPSHTSQYLCASSDRNSPLHFGNGTRLTVT.

V and J are TRBV27 and TRBJ2-7; TRBD1 agrees at 7 bases. The CDR3 sequence is 13 residues long. Germline values: CDR1 MNHEY, CDR2 SMNVEV (reference sequence). V shed 5 bases and J 6 bases; nucleotides not matched to a gene: 7. The CDR3 DNA is TGTGCCAGCAGTACCTCCGACAGGGTCGAGCAGTACTTC. Residues: CASSTSDRVEQYF.

This clone showed up just once. The CDR3 is CASSLPGWGTQYF. The DNA for the CDR3 is TGTGCCAGCAGCCTCCCCGGATGGGGGACCCAGTACTTC. The V and J genes are TRBV11-2 and TRBJ2-5; D is undetermined. V lost 5 bases to trimming and J lost 7 bases, with 14 bases between them. Germline V CDR1 and CDR2: SGHAT, FQNNGV. The CDR3 totals 13 residues. The whole variable domain, filled in from reference TRBV11-2 and TRBJ2-5, reads EAGVAQSPRYKIIEKRQSVAFWCNPISGHATLYWYQQILGQGPKLLIQFQNNGVVDDSQLPKDRFSAERLKGVDSTLKIQPAKLEDSAVYLCASSLPGWGTQYFGPGTRLLVL.

The chain is built from TRBV2 and TRBJ2-1, with 13 bases lining up with TRBD2. CDR1 is SNHLY and CDR2 is FYNNEI in the germline V gene. The CDR3 loop spans 17 amino acids. Unmatched junction bases numbered 5, after V lost 6 bases and J lost 0 bases. The DNA of the CDR3 is TGTGCCAGCAGACCGGGACTAGCGGGGAGCTCCTACAATGAGCAGTTCTTC. It codes for CASRPGLAGSSYNEQFF.

The V and J genes are TRBV19 and TRBJ2-2; 12 positions agree with TRBD2. The CDR3 has 16 residues. V lost 4 bases, J lost 1 base, and 1 base stayed unmatched. Germline CDR1 reads LNHDA; CDR2 reads SQIVND (reference sequence). The CDR3 DNA is TGTGCCAGTAGTACGACTAGCGGGGGGAACACCGGGGAGCTGTTTTTT. Translating gives CASSTTSGGNTGELFF.

There are a few counts of this clone. The chain carries TRBV27 and TRBJ2-1; D unclear. Trimming stripped 6 bases from V and 4 bases from J, with 10 bases between. The CDR3 sequence is 13 residues long. In germline, CDR1 is MNHEY, CDR2 SMNVEV (reference sequence). In DNA form, the CDR3 reads TGTGCCAGCAGACGGGCCACATACAATGAGCAGTTCTTC. This codes for CASRRATYNEQFF.

The V gene is TRBV2, the J gene TRBJ2-5; 7 nucleotides match TRBD1. Germline V gene data show CDR1 as SNHLY and CDR2 as FYNNEI. V lost 6 bases and J lost 4; bases outside the gene matches: 8. The CDR3 is made up of 14 amino acids. DNA for the CDR3: TGTGCCAGCAGCGCAAGGACAGGCTTAGAGACCCAGTACTTC. Residues: CASSARTGLETQYF.

This clone has only a few counts. The rearrangement joins TRBV18 to TRBJ1-1; D is perhaps TRBD1 (5 bases). The germline V gene has CDR1 KGHSH and CDR2 LQKENI. The CDR3 runs 15 residues. V was trimmed by 4 bases and J by 0 bases, leaving 12 bases between them. DNA of the CDR3: TGTGCCAGCTCACAGGGACCGAACATGAACACTGAAGCTTTCTTT. This translates into CASSQGPNMNTEAFF.

The gene calls are TRBV7-3 and TRBJ1-6; D might be TRBD1 (5 bases). Deletions cut 1 base from V and 7 bases from J, with 5 bases between. The CDR3 spans 13 residues. Germline V gives CDR1 SGHTA, CDR2 FQGTGA. The CDR3 nucleotides are TGTGCCAGCAGCTTAAGGGGCAATTCACCCCTCCACTTT. This translates into CASSLRGNSPLHF. Full variable domain (rest looked up from reference TRBV7-3 and TRBJ1-6): GAGVSQTPSNKVTEKGKYVELRCDPISGHTALYWYRQSLGQGPEFLIYFQGTGAADDSGLPNDRFFAVRPEGSVSTLKIQRTERGDSAVYLCASSLRGNSPLHFGNGTRLTVT.

The gene calls are TRBV6-8 and TRBJ1-5, with D possibly matching TRBD1 (5 bases). The CDR3 is 18 amino acids. V was clipped by 0 bases and J by 1 base, with 16 bases between them. The V gene's germline CDR1 is MNHGY and CDR2 SAAAGT. The DNA for the CDR3 is TGTGCCAGCAGTTACTCAACCCGGGGCCCGGGGAGCAATCAGCCCCAGCATTTT. As protein: CASSYSTRGPGSNQPQHF.

This chain connects TRBV7-2 to TRBJ2-7, with 7 bases aligning to TRBD1. The CDR3 contains 14 residues. V dropped 1 base and J dropped 3; count of bases not matched to a gene: 3. Germline V gives CDR1 SGHTA, CDR2 FQGNSA. The CDR3 DNA follows: TGTGCCAGCAGCTTAGTGGCAGGGGGCTACGAGCAGTACTTC. This codes for CASSLVAGGYEQYF.

V and J are TRBV5-4 and TRBJ2-1; 8 bases line up with TRBD2. Germline lookup yields CDR1 SGHNT and CDR2 YYREEE (reference sequence). This CDR3 is built from 19 residues. The V gene end was trimmed by 5 bases and the J gene end by 9 bases; junction bases not matched to a gene: 25. CDR3 in amino acids: CASRNPGRGGQTPFGEQFF. As DNA, the CDR3 is TGTGCCAGCAGGAATCCGGGACGGGGGGGACAAACCCCATTCGGTGAGCAGTTCTTC.

J is TRBJ1-2 and V is TRBV18; D may be TRBD1 (5 bases). The CDR3 consists of 16 residues. V gave up 4 bases and J gave up 2 bases, with 17 bases separating them. Looked up from germline, CDR1 is KGHSH and CDR2 is LQKENI. For the CDR3, the DNA is TGTGCCAGCTCACGGTCCTCCGGGACGGGGAACTATGGCTACACCTTC. It translates to CASSRSSGTGNYGYTF.

The chain joins TRBV6-1 to TRBJ1-6; D unresolved. CDR3 length: 13 residues. Trimming pared 3 bases from V and 7 bases from J, leaving 7 bases between. The germline CDR1 and CDR2 sequences are MNHNS and SASEGT. The CDR3 sequence is CASSDRQNSPLHF. The CDR3 DNA reads TGTGCCAGCAGTGACAGGCAGAATTCACCCCTCCACTTT.

J is TRBJ2-6 and V is TRBV27, with 11 bases fitting TRBD1. CDR1 is MNHEY and CDR2 is SMNVEV in the germline V gene (reference sequence). The CDR3 totals 17 residues. J lost 1 base, V lost 5 bases, and 4 bases had no gene match. The CDR3 sequence: CASSRRDRGSGANVLTF. The DNA for the CDR3 is TGTGCCAGCAGTCGCCGGGACAGGGGGTCTGGGGCCAACGTCCTGACTTTC.

The chain carries TRBV29-1 and TRBJ1-1; unclear D gene. The CDR3 is 9 residues long. V lost 5 bases and J lost 6, with 4 bases in between. The V gene's germline CDR1 is SQVTM and CDR2 ANQGSEA. The CDR3 DNA follows: TGCAGCGTTTTCCCTGAAGCTTTCTTT. As protein: CSVFPEAFF.

This sequence joins TRBV6-5 and TRBJ2-7; 8 bases map to TRBD2. Germline loops: CDR1 MNHEY, CDR2 SVGAGI. The CDR3 consists of 14 residues. V trimming: 7 bases; J trimming: 7 bases; junction bases outside the gene matches: 12. As DNA, the CDR3 is TGTGCCAGCACCTCCCCGGGAGGGGTGGGGGAGCAGTACTTC. This gives the protein CASTSPGGVGEQYF.

This chain joins TRBV27 and TRBJ1-1; 7 nucleotides agree with TRBD1. This CDR3 contains 14 residues. CDR1 MNHEY and CDR2 SMNVEV come from the germline V gene (reference sequence). V gave up 7 bases and J gave up 1 base; unmatched junction bases: 6. CDR3 nucleotides: TGTGCCAGCAAAACGGGACAGACGAACACTGAAGCTTTCTTT. Protein: CASKTGQTNTEAFF.

This clone was observed a handful of times. The rearrangement joins TRBV9 to TRBJ2-2; 11 bases agree with TRBD2. V dropped 3 bases and J dropped 2; count of bases not matched to a gene: 15. The CDR3 runs 20 residues. Germline lookup yields CDR1 SGDLS and CDR2 YYNGEE. CDR3 sequence: CASSGPSGGTRYINTGELFF. CDR3 DNA: TGTGCCAGCAGCGGACCTAGCGGGGGGACCCGGTACATCAACACCGGGGAGCTGTTTTTT.

Only one count was recorded for this clone. The genes are TRBV7-3 and TRBJ2-2; the match to TRBD1 covers 7 bases. The CDR3 loop spans 17 amino acids. V was clipped by 4 bases and J by 2 bases; unmatched bases: 10. Germline assignment: CDR1 SGHTA and CDR2 FQGTGA. The DNA for the CDR3 is TGTGCCAGCAGCTCGCCACAAGGGGGCCCTAACACCGGGGAGCTGTTTTTT. Its translation: CASSSPQGGPNTGELFF.

This clone was found a few times. J is TRBJ2-2 and V is TRBV7-9, with no clear D. The CDR3 covers 14 residues. Per the germline V gene, CDR1 is SEHNR and CDR2 is FQNEAQ (reference sequence). The V gene lost 2 bases and the J gene lost 5 bases, with 9 bases spanning the gap. In DNA form, the CDR3 reads TGTGCCAGCAGCTTACACCTGGGGACCGGGGAGCTGTTTTTT. The encoded protein is CASSLHLGTGELFF.

The chain links TRBV7-2 to TRBJ2-7; 7 nucleotides line up with TRBD1. This CDR3 is 15 amino acids long. The V segment lost 5 bases and the J segment 0 bases; nucleotides outside the gene matches: 7. Germline V gene data show CDR1 as SGHTA and CDR2 as FQGNSA. CDR3 protein: CASSLDRAFSYEQYF. CDR3 nucleotide sequence: TGTGCCAGCAGCCTAGACAGGGCCTTCTCCTACGAGCAGTACTTC. Full variable domain (missing parts from reference TRBV7-2 and TRBJ2-7): GAGVSQSPSNKVTEKGKDVELRCDPISGHTALYWYRQSLGQGLEFLIYFQGNSAPDKSGLPSDRFSAERTGGSVSTLTIQRTQQEDSAVYLCASSLDRAFSYEQYFGPGTRLTVT.

The CDR3 DNA is TGTGCCAGCAGCTTGGACTTGGCAGGGGCTAATTCACCCCTCCACTTT. Its protein product is CASSLDLAGANSPLHF. The chain has TRBV7-2 and TRBJ1-6, with D tentatively TRBD1 (6 bases). Germline lookup yields CDR1 SGHTA and CDR2 FQGNSA. V was shortened by 3 bases and J by 6 bases, with 15 bases between the two germline ends. There are 16 residues in the CDR3.

The chain combines TRBV19 with TRBJ2-7, with 8 nucleotides matching TRBD1. Germline loops: CDR1 LNHDA, CDR2 SQIVND (reference sequence). After removal of 5 bases from V and 3 bases from J, the junction contained 6 bases not matched to a gene. The CDR3 has 14 residues. The DNA for the CDR3 is TGTGCCAGTAGTGATCCCGGGACAGGCTACGAGCAGTACTTC. It specifies CASSDPGTGYEQYF. Combining the CDR3 with reference TRBV19 and TRBJ2-7 gives the whole variable domain DGGITQSPKYLFRKEGQNVTLSCEQNLNHDAMYWYRQDPGQGLRLIYYSQIVNDFQKGDIAEGYSVSREKKESFPLTVTSAQKNPTAFYLCASSDPGTGYEQYFGPGTRLTVT.

CDR3 residues: CASSGGQGRQPQHF. DNA of the CDR3: TGTGCCAGCAGCGGGGGGCAGGGGAGGCAGCCCCAGCATTTT. The chain employs TRBV25-1 and TRBJ1-5; D possibly corresponds to TRBD1 (6 bases). Germline lookup yields CDR1 MGHDK and CDR2 SYGVNS. The CDR3 spans 14 residues. V shed 6 bases and J shed 7 bases, with 16 bases lying between them.

V gene TRBV6-6 combines with J gene TRBJ1-1, with D maybe TRBD1 (5 bases). The length of the CDR3 is 13 residues. Germline values: CDR1 MNHNY, CDR2 SVGAGI (reference sequence). V was pared by 6 bases and J by 4 bases, with 12 bases between. In nucleotides, the CDR3 is TGTGCCAGCAGCCGACAGCTGGCCACTGAAGCTTTCTTT. This codes for CASSRQLATEAFF.

This clone was seen only a few times. The rearrangement links TRBV5-6 to TRBJ2-3; D may be TRBD2 (6 bases). There are 15 residues in the CDR3. Trimming pared 1 base from V and 0 bases from J, leaving 9 bases between. Germline assignment: CDR1 SGHDT and CDR2 YYEEEE. The DNA of the CDR3 is TGTGCCAGCAGCTTGATCGGAGGGAGCACAGATACGCAGTATTTT. The encoded protein is CASSLIGGSTDTQYF.